This record covers a single T cell receptor (beta chain). Its antigen remains unknown. This sample is drawn from a study of shared clonotypes between healthy human individuals. General study points: Compared with clonotypes that all four donors shared, non-shared clonotypes had lower generation probabilities. Naive subsets typically showed greater estimated richness than memory subsets. Rarefaction showed that sequencing of sorted subsets was incomplete (despite large depth).

Original analysis: There were no quality scores in the junction-only immunoSEQ sequences, so filtering differed. Profiling relied on immunoSEQ multiplex PCR, and the TCRdb table lists in-frame clones only, not all of them. Clonal size and the V and J genes are those of that table, whereas D and trimming came from the DNA. This sample carries nearly 1 million clones, 76% of them seen once, and the ten largest clones take about 1.5%. V was trimmed by 5 bases and J by 2 bases, leaving 13 bases between them. Germline-derived CDR1 and CDR2 are MDHEN and SYDVKM. This CDR3 region has 15 residues. The rearrangement joins TRBV28 to TRBJ1-5; D may be TRBD1 (6 bases). This receptor was taken from a man aged 18 to 30 in good health. Source material: memory CD4+ T cells sorted from blood. Sample subset: CD45RA-negative fraction. CDR3 protein: CASSTGTLGNQPQHF. The CDR3 coding sequence is TGTGCCAGCAGTACCGGGACATTGGGCAATCAGCCCCAGCATTTT.